Listed here is a single T cell receptor (beta chain). The germline gives CDR1 MNHEY, CDR2 SVGAGI. CDR3 size: 15 residues. V lost 7 bases to trimming and J lost 4 bases, with 14 bases between them. Profiled with immunoSEQ multiplex PCR; TCRdb holds only in-frame clones, not every one. The sample holds about 210,000 clones, roughly 82% seen once. This entry belongs to a study of blood T cell repertoires in COVID-19. Study context: PBMCs, B-cell-depleted T cells, or T cells provided the cDNA or gDNA that made up the material.

The receptor's source is a woman between 35 and 50 years old with acute or convalescent COVID-19. This rearrangement joins TRBV6-5 to TRBJ2-6, with D perhaps TRBD2 (6 bases). What was sequenced was peripheral blood. CDR3 residues: CASTPRRGGANVLTF. As DNA, the CDR3 is TGTGCCAGCACCCCACGGCGGGGAGGGGCCAACGTCCTGACTTTC.